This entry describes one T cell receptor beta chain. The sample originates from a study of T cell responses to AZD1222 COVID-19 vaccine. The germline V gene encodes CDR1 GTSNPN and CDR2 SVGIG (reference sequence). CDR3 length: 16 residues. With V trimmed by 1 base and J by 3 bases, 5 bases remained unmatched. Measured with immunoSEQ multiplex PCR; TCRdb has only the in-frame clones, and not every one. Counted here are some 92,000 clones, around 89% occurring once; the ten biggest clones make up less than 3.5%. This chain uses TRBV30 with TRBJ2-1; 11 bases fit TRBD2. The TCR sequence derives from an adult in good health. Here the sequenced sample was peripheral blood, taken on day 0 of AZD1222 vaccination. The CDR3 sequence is CAWSAMTSGDYNEQFF. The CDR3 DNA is TGTGCCTGGAGTGCCATGACTAGCGGGGACTACAATGAGCAGTTCTTC.